The entry below gives a single TCR beta chain sequence along with its context. What it binds is unknown. PCR employed 60 Vbeta and 13 Jbeta primers. Method: immunoSEQ multiplex PCR; TCRdb's copy keeps in-frame clones and lacks some. This table has 150,000 or so clones, around two thirds appearing once. This sample is drawn from a study of cytomegalovirus exposure and HLA in healthy donors. Study-wide points: V- and J-gene trimming of TCR beta was linked (in a later analysis) to a missense DCLRE1C variant.

V lost 6 bases and J 3 bases, leaving 10 bases between the germline ends. Germline V gene lookup returns CDR1 LNHNV and CDR2 YYDKDF (reference sequence). The CDR3 runs 13 residues. This receptor was obtained from a man aged 30-40 years in good health and CMV-seropositive. The chain uses TRBV15 and TRBJ2-3, with D perhaps matching TRBD2 (5 bases). Sequencing input: PBMCs. For the CDR3, the DNA is TGTGCCACCAGAGGCGGCGGGACAGATACGCAGTATTTT. Amino acid sequence: CATRGGGTDTQYF. Combining the CDR3 with reference TRBV15 and TRBJ2-3 gives the whole variable domain DAMVIQNPRYQVTQFGKPVTLSCSQTLNHNVMYWYQQKSSQAPKLLFHYYDKDFNNEADTPDNFQSRRPNTSFCFLDIRSPGLGDTAMYLCATRGGGTDTQYFGPGTRLTVL.